This T cell receptor beta chain was captured in a study of cytomegalovirus exposure and HLA in healthy donors. About the research overall: From HLA-typed donors, an early data release held tens of millions of unique TCRs.

The CDR3 has 15 residues. The V gene lost 7 bases and the J gene lost 7 bases, with 17 bases spanning the gap. CDR1 and CDR2 from the germline V gene are SNHLY and FYNNEI. The PCR ran on 60 Vbeta and 13 Jbeta primers. The method was immunoSEQ multiplex PCR; TCRdb's version includes in-frame clones alone and lacks a portion of them. The sample shows 100,000 to 150,000 clones, approximately 82% of them seen only once. V usage is TRBV2 and J usage is TRBJ1-6; D gene unclear. The clonotype comes from a man between 45 and 60 years old in good health and CMV-seronegative. The sequencing sample was made of PBMCs. As DNA, the CDR3 is TGTGCCAGCATCACACAGCTCTCTGGGAATTCACCCCTCCACTTT. Translation: CASITQLSGNSPLHF.